This is a list of T cell receptor beta chains from one sample in a study of human T cells and chemical hapten exposure. Each CDR3 protein gets one entry after TCRdb re-called the RACE reads with MiXCR. The sample records 85,000 to 100,000 distinct CDR3 sequences, 27% being singletons. The sample consisted of whole blood, taken in connection with sensitization to the hapten diphenylcyclopropenone (DPC). The receptors come from a man aged 35 to 55 with alopecia areata. Some clones in this sample may be carry-over from other donors' samples. The CDR3 runs from the conserved cysteine through the conserved F or W. D genes are given only for firm matches. Size is stated for part of the rows, as once, few or many counts, or as a class when the clone is expanded.

J gene,D gene,V gene,clone size,CDR3 DNA,CDR3 protein
TRBJ2-3,TRBD2,TRBV20-1,few,TGCAGTGCCCCTAGCGGGAGGGCTACAGATACGCAGTATTTT,CSAPSGRATDTQYF
TRBJ1-6,TRBD1,TRBV20-1,few,TGCAGTGCTAGTGACAGGGCCTCCTATAATTCACCCCTCCACTTT,CSASDRASYNSPLHF
TRBJ1-4,.,TRBV7-9,.,TGTGCCAGCAGCCATAGACAGGCGGAAACTAATGAAAAACTGTTTTTT,CASSHRQAETNEKLFF
TRBJ2-2,TRBD1,TRBV28,few,TGTGCCAGCAGTGGGACAGGGGTATCCGGGGAGCTGTTTTTT,CASSGTGVSGELFF
TRBJ2-6,.,TRBV7-2,few,TGTGCCAGCAGCTTAGTACCCCGGTCTGGGGCCAACGTCCTGACTTTC,CASSLVPRSGANVLTF
TRBJ2-5,TRBD2,TRBV6-6,.,TGTGCCAGCAGCTCGGGACTAGCGGGAGTAGGGGAAGAGACCCAGTACTTC,CASSSGLAGVGEETQYF
TRBJ2-1,.,TRBV12-3/TRBV12-4,few,TGTGCCAGCAGTCTCGATCTGGGGTATGAGCAGTTCTTC,CASSLDLGYEQFF
TRBJ2-4,.,TRBV12-3/TRBV12-4,few,TGTGCCAGCGGGTCACCTGGGAACAAAAACATTCAGTACTTC,CASGSPGNKNIQYF
TRBJ2-7,TRBD1,TRBV27,.,TGTGCCAGCAGCCCAATCCCGGGACAGGGGGGCTACGAGCAGTACTTC,CASSPIPGQGGYEQYF
TRBJ1-1,.,TRBV5-6,once,TGTGCCAGCAGCTTTGGACAGACGAACACTGAAGCTTTCTTT,CASSFGQTNTEAFF
TRBJ1-5,.,TRBV28,.,TGTGCCAGCATCACTAGGGCAGGGAGTCAGCCCCAGCATTTT,CASITRAGSQPQHF
TRBJ1-5,.,TRBV28,few,TGTGCCAGCAGTCAGGGACAGCCCCAGCATTTT,CASSQGQPQHF
TRBJ2-7,TRBD2,TRBV5-4,.,TGTGCCAGCAGCTTCCTTAGCGGGAGCTCCTACGAGCAGTACTTC,CASSFLSGSSYEQYF
TRBJ2-6,.,TRBV5-1,.,TGCGCCAGCAGCGCCCGGCCAGGGGATCTGACTGGGGCCAACGTCCTGACTTTC,CASSARPGDLTGANVLTF
TRBJ1-2,.,TRBV6-5,.,TGTGCCAGCAGTTACTCGAGGGGGAGCGGCTACACCTTC,CASSYSRGSGYTF
TRBJ1-3,.,TRBV7-9,few,TGTGCCAGCAGCTTAACGGGAAACACCATATATTTT,CASSLTGNTIYF
TRBJ2-7,.,TRBV28,.,TGTGCCAGCACCCGGGACCAGGGCTCCTACGAGCAGTACTTC,CASTRDQGSYEQYF
TRBJ1-1,.,TRBV10-3,.,TGTGCCATCAGTGATAGGTTACTCCCTGAAGCTTTCTTT,CAISDRLLPEAFF
TRBJ2-1,.,TRBV20-1,many,TGCAGTGCTGGGAGAGGGGGTGAGCAGTTCTTC,CSAGRGGEQFF
TRBJ2-1,TRBD1,TRBV24-1,few,TGTGCCACCAGTGATTTAAAGGGGGCCAGCGAAGGGTCGAGCAATGAGCAGTTCTTC,CATSDLKGASEGSSNEQFF
TRBJ2-7,.,TRBV20-1,.,TGCAGTGCTACAGGGGTCAAGGCCTACGAGCAGTACTTC,CSATGVKAYEQYF
TRBJ1-6,TRBD1,TRBV28,few,TGTGCCTCTCAGATTCCACAGGGGTATAATTCACCCCTCCACTTT,CASQIPQGYNSPLHF
TRBJ1-1,.,TRBV6-6,few,TGTGCCAGCAGCCAAGACCCGAACACTGAAGCTTTCTTT,CASSQDPNTEAFF
TRBJ2-7,TRBD2,TRBV20-1,few,TGCAGTGCTAGAGATGCCGGGAGGGCCAGCTACGAGCAGTACTTC,CSARDAGRASYEQYF
TRBJ2-1,TRBD1,TRBV7-2,.,TGTGCCAGCAGCTCGGACAGGGGGTACAATGAGCAGTTCTTC,CASSSDRGYNEQFF
TRBJ2-1,.,TRBV28,.,TGTGCCAGCAGAATGGGACTGGGGGGCGGAAATGAGCAGTTCTTC,CASRMGLGGGNEQFF
TRBJ1-5,.,TRBV20-1,.,TGCAGTGCTAGAGCTCGTCGGCAGGGGAATCAGCCCCAGCATTTT,CSARARRQGNQPQHF
TRBJ2-7,.,TRBV21-1,.,TGTGCCAGCATTTCGGGGTTCTCCTACGAGCAGTACTTC,CASISGFSYEQYF
TRBJ2-1,.,TRBV12-3/TRBV12-4,.,TGTGCCAGCAGTTTAGTCGCCCGCCCGATTTCTTACAATGAGCAGTTCTTC,CASSLVARPISYNEQFF
TRBJ2-7,TRBD2,TRBV7-2,.,TGTGCCAGCAGCTTAGGACTAGCGGCCCAGCCCCACGAGCAGTACTTC,CASSLGLAAQPHEQYF
TRBJ2-7,TRBD2,TRBV10-3,few,TGTGCCATCACCCCGACTAGCGGGAGGACCCACGAGCAGTACTTC,CAITPTSGRTHEQYF
TRBJ1-5,.,TRBV20-1,few,TGCAGTGCTAGGCCTAGATATAGCAATCAGCCCCAGCATTTT,CSARPRYSNQPQHF
TRBJ1-1,.,TRBV2,.,TGTGCCAGCAGTGAAGATAGGGTAGTAGCTTTCTTT,CASSEDRVVAFF
TRBJ2-5,TRBD2,TRBV7-2,few,TGTGCCAGCAGCTTTGCGTCTAGCGGGAGGGAAAAGGGGACCCAGTACTTC,CASSFASSGREKGTQYF
TRBJ2-3,TRBD1,TRBV24-1,.,TGTGCCACCAGCCAACAGGGGGCAACAGATACGCAGTATTTT,CATSQQGATDTQYF
TRBJ1-1,.,TRBV12-3/TRBV12-4,few,TGTGCCAGCAGTTTTCGCGCAGGGAACACTGAAGCTTTCTTT,CASSFRAGNTEAFF
TRBJ2-1,TRBD2,TRBV5-1,once,TGCGCCAGCAGCTTGACTACGGGAGGAATAGGGAATGAGCAGTTCTTC,CASSLTTGGIGNEQFF
TRBJ1-1,.,TRBV20-1,.,TGCAGTGCTAGAGGCGACAGCACTGAAGCTTTCTTT,CSARGDSTEAFF
TRBJ1-1,.,TRBV6-2/TRBV6-3,few,TGTGCCAGCAGTTACCCACAGGGAACGGCTGAAGCTTTCTTT,CASSYPQGTAEAFF
TRBJ1-1,TRBD1,TRBV28,few,TGTGCCAGCAGTTTGCTGACAGGGTGGAGTGGCACTGAAGCTTTCTTT,CASSLLTGWSGTEAFF
TRBJ1-5,TRBD1,TRBV5-1,.,TGCGCCAGCAGCTTGTTCCCAGGGGGCCAGCCCCAGCATTTT,CASSLFPGGQPQHF
TRBJ2-3,TRBD1,TRBV29-1,few,TGCAGCGGGGGAGGGAACAGGGGGCTGAGCACAGATACGCAGTATTTT,CSGGGNRGLSTDTQYF
TRBJ1-5,.,TRBV27,few,TGTGCCAGCAGTTTTAGGGCAGTCTTGGATCAGCCCCAGCATTTT,CASSFRAVLDQPQHF
TRBJ2-1,TRBD2,TRBV11-2,.,TGTGCCAGCAGCTCGGGCGGGAGGAGAGGCAATGAGCAGTTCTTC,CASSSGGRRGNEQFF
TRBJ2-7,TRBD1,TRBV9,.,TGTGCCAGCAGCGTAGATAGGGACAGCCCGAACGAGCAGTACTTC,CASSVDRDSPNEQYF
TRBJ2-3,TRBD1,TRBV10-3,few,TGTGCCACCCACTCGGGACAGGGACCCACAGATACGCAGTATTTT,CATHSGQGPTDTQYF
TRBJ1-3,.,TRBV15,few,TGTGCCACCAGCAGAGTTTTGGGGAGAGCCTCTGGAAACACCATATATTTT,CATSRVLGRASGNTIYF
TRBJ2-4,TRBD2,TRBV6-5,many,TGTGCCAGCAGCCACGGGAGAAGCGGGACCCTAAACATTCAGTACTTC,CASSHGRSGTLNIQYF
TRBJ2-3,.,TRBV6-4,few,TGTGCCAGCAGTGACTCCTGGGGAGCCGGCACAGATACGCAGTATTTT,CASSDSWGAGTDTQYF
TRBJ2-4,TRBD1,TRBV6-2/TRBV6-3,few,TGTGCCAGCAGTTACTCGAAGGGGGCAGCCAAAAACATTCAGTACTTC,CASSYSKGAAKNIQYF
TRBJ2-7,.,TRBV7-9,.,TGTGCCAGCAGCCTAGGGGTCTCCTACGAGCAGTACTTC,CASSLGVSYEQYF
TRBJ2-7,.,TRBV9,few,TGTGCCAGCAGCGTTTTGCCCAACCACTACGAGCAGTACTTC,CASSVLPNHYEQYF
TRBJ2-3,TRBD1,TRBV5-5,.,TGTGCCAGCAGCTTGGCTCGGACAGGGGTCGGGACAGATACGCAGTATTTT,CASSLARTGVGTDTQYF
TRBJ1-5,.,TRBV27,.,TGTGCCAGCAGTTTACAGGGAAGCAATCAGCCCCAGCATTTT,CASSLQGSNQPQHF